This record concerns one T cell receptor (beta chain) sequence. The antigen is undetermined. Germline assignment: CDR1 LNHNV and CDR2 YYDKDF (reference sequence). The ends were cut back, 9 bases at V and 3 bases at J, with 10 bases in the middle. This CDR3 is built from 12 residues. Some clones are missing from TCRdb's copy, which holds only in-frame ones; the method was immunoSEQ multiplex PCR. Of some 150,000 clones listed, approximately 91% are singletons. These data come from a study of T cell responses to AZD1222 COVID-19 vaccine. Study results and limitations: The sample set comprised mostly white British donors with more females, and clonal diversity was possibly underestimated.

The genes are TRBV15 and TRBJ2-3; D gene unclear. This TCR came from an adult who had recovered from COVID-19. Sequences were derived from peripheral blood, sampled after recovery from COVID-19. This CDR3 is CATSYGTDTQYF. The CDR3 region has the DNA TGTGCCACTTCGTATGGTACAGATACGCAGTATTTT.